This T cell receptor beta chain was captured in a study of shared clonotypes between healthy human individuals (dated by TCRdb to 2020 to 2022). Some background on the complete study: A few men and a couple of women, aged 18 to 49 years, made up the cohort. To estimate repertoire size and how much clonotype sharing occurs between individuals, the study deeply sequenced the blood TCR repertoires of several healthy adults. Per donor, leukapheresis produced somewhere between about 0.94 and 10 billion PBMCs. Different laboratories and diverse techniques were used to prepare libraries and sequence TCR repertoires, to increase sequencing depth and limit assay-specific biases. For each donor, three plates each were used for CD4 naive and CD4 memory, two plates were used for CD8 naive, and one plate was used for CD8 memory. Broader findings and caveats from the paper: Sampling was limited to blood, and TCR repertoires in tissue likely differ from TCR repertoires in blood. Naive subsets generally had larger estimated clonotype richness than memory subsets did. Pairwise subsampling indicated that sequencing depth was expected to affect the degree of clonotype sharing among donors. Clonotypes shared by all four sorted-subset donors showed higher generation probabilities than non-shared clonotypes. When a few donors were compared, the shared fraction of clonotypes was roughly 4.8% for naive CD4, 3.5% to 4% for naive CD8, 2% to 2.5% for memory CD4, and 0.35% to 0.4% for memory CD8. Rarefaction of sorted-subset datasets indicated incomplete sequencing despite the large sequencing depth. The small number of donors limited the genetic and exposure-history diversity represented.

Notes on this clone: What antigen it recognizes has not been identified. No base qualities exist here, and no much larger clone lies one base off it.

Reading from cysteine to phenylalanine, the CDR3 counts 17 amino acids. The sequence is cut down to CDR3 DNA, 51 bases in frame from base 1. The V end loses 4 bases and the J end loses 0 bases, and a stretch of 19 bases separates them. CDR1 and CDR2 were assigned from the germline V gene (reference sequence) as LNHDA and SQIVND. Healthy HIV-negative adults with no recently reported acute infections or vaccinations were included as donors. Every donor was a Caucasian adult residing in Nashville, Tennessee, USA. CD4+ T cells were enriched by magnetic negative selection; naive cells were then positively selected on CD45RA, and the negative fraction formed the memory subset. After blood collection by leukapheresis, PBMCs were isolated using Ficoll-Histopaque density gradient centrifugation and then cryopreserved in the vapor phase of liquid nitrogen. Purity and quantity of every magnetically sorted T cell population were checked by analytical flow cytometry. Each sorted fraction had its genomic DNA isolated and then quantified by UV absorbance on a Nanodrop 2000c.

Using the deep immunoSEQ assay, multiplex PCR amplified TCR CDR3 regions from genomic DNA. For each cell subset, the extracted genomic DNA was distributed evenly across all wells of several immunoSEQ 96-well plates, and each plate served as one replicate. For sorted subsets, each replicate PCR was loaded with approximately 200 ng genomic DNA, equivalent to 25,000 to 35,000 T cell genomes. Purified libraries were measured with a Qubit 3.0 fluorometer, size-checked on a Bioanalyzer 2100, and measured again with the KAPA Library Quantification kit. Each immunoSEQ 96-well plate was sequenced on its own single-read 150-cycle Illumina NextSeq 550 flow cell. The study's own analysis went as follows. Because the immunoSEQ output held only junctional sequences and lacked quality scores, the filtering could not match the filtering applied to full-length reads. To assign V/J genes and CDR3, sequences were annotated using PyIR, a Python wrapper for IgBLAST v1.9, with IMGT germline references. Reads were filtered out if the reads had weak V/J assignments (E-value above 1e-6), no CDR3, stop codons, out-of-frame junctions, or ambiguous translated residues. V3J clonotypes were defined as sequences sharing an identical inferred V gene, J gene, and CDR3 amino acid sequence. To compute the percentage overlap between repertoires, the number of shared unique clonotypes was divided by the size of the smaller repertoire. RTK rarefaction, the Chao1 estimator, and Recon v2.1 estimates of unobserved clonotypes were used to assess repertoire richness. OLGA was used to compute generation probabilities for all TCRbeta clonotypes that the gDNA method yielded from a few donors. TCRdb carries this immuneACCESS record with in-frame sequences only. Its versions omit some clonotypes, under half of them owing to an unresolved V gene in the studies checked, with the rest unexplained. V and J calls and clone size come straight from that table; D and trimming were deduced from the DNA. The sample data list approximately 530,000 clones, and 90% to 97% of these were observed just once. The ten biggest clones cover about 0.06% of the sample.

This sequence originates from a woman aged 25 to 39 in good health. Sequenced sample: naive CD4+ T cells sorted from blood. Sample cell subset or site, as interpreted from the label and publication: CD45RA+ positively selected. The chain is assembled from TRBV19 and TRBJ2-7; the D gene is perhaps TRBD1 or TRBD2, as each covers 5 bases. The CDR3 is CASSRLWGPLSSYEQYF. The DNA sequence follows: TGTGCCAGTAGTAGGCTTTGGGGACCCCTAAGCTCCTACGAGCAGTACTTC.